Below are 10 T cell receptor beta chains sequenced from a single sample in a study of cytomegalovirus exposure and HLA in healthy donors. The primer mix had 60 Vbeta and 13 Jbeta primers. Data came from immunoSEQ multiplex PCR; TCRdb stores just in-frame clones and leaves some out. The repertoire table contains approximately 30,000 clones. The sample taken for sequencing was PBMCs. These receptors came from a woman aged 40 to 50 in good health and CMV-seropositive.

V and J are TRBV5-4 and TRBJ2-7; TRBD1 aligns across 8 bases. The CDR3 totals 15 residues. V trimming: 2 bases; J trimming: 1 base; junction bases outside the gene matches: 5. In germline, CDR1 is SGHNT, CDR2 YYREEE (reference sequence). CDR3 loop: CASSLTGGYSYEQYF. Here the CDR3 DNA reads TGTGCCAGCAGCTTAACAGGGGGGTATTCCTACGAGCAGTACTTC. Using reference TRBV5-4 and TRBJ2-7 for the parts outside the CDR3, the full variable domain is ETGVTQSPTHLIKTRGQQVTLRCSSQSGHNTVSWYQQALGQGPQFIFQYYREEENGRGNFPPRFSGLQFPNYSSELNVNALELDDSALYLCASSLTGGYSYEQYFGPGTRLTVT.

This rearrangement joins TRBV9 to TRBJ2-7; possible D gene TRBD1, 5 bases. The CDR3 is 15 amino acids. Per germline, CDR1 SGDLS and CDR2 YYNGEE. V lost 4 bases to trimming and J lost 0 bases, with 14 bases between them. CDR3 amino acids: CASSPQGHFSYEQYF. DNA of the CDR3: TGTGCCAGCAGCCCCCAGGGCCACTTCTCCTACGAGCAGTACTTC. Looking up the rest from reference TRBV9 and TRBJ2-7 gives the full variable domain: DSGVTQTPKHLITATGQRVTLRCSPRSGDLSVYWYQQSLDQGLQFLIQYYNGEERAKGNILERFSAQQFPDLHSELNLSSLELGDSALYFCASSPQGHFSYEQYFGPGTRLTVT.

The chain carries TRBV15 and TRBJ1-1; D is perhaps TRBD1 (6 bases). Per the germline V gene, CDR1 is LNHNV and CDR2 is YYDKDF (reference sequence). There are 15 residues in the CDR3. V was shortened by 3 bases and J by 1 base, with 12 bases between the two germline ends. Here the CDR3 reads CATSSSRDKNTEAFF. CDR3 nucleotides: TGTGCCACCAGCAGCAGCCGGGACAAGAACACTGAAGCTTTCTTT.

The CDR3, as DNA: TGTGCCAGCAGCTTGAGCAGGGGGACAGCAGCGAACACCGGGGAGCTGTTTTTT. It yields the protein CASSLSRGTAANTGELFF. The chain employs TRBV5-4 and TRBJ2-2; 7 nucleotides agree with TRBD1. Unmatched junction bases numbered 9, after V lost 1 base and J lost 0 bases. CDR1 and CDR2 from the germline V gene are SGHNT and YYREEE (reference sequence). This CDR3 contains 18 residues. The full variable domain, its missing parts supplied by reference TRBV5-4 and TRBJ2-2, is ETGVTQSPTHLIKTRGQQVTLRCSSQSGHNTVSWYQQALGQGPQFIFQYYREEENGRGNFPPRFSGLQFPNYSSELNVNALELDDSALYLCASSLSRGTAANTGELFFGEGSRLTVL.

V is TRBV6-5 and J is TRBJ2-5; D possibly corresponds to TRBD1 (6 bases). The J call may be in error: the DNA end matches TRBJ2-7 better. Germline assignment: CDR1 MNHEY and CDR2 SVGAGI. The CDR3 spans 14 residues. CDR3 protein: CASSYSQGRAEQYF. The DNA of the CDR3 is TGTGCCAGCAGTTACTCACAGGGACGGGCCGAGCAGTACTTC.

This chain joins TRBV19 and TRBJ1-1; possibly TRBD1 for D (5 bases). V lost 7 bases, J lost 1 base, and 16 bases lay in between. This CDR3 region has 15 residues. CDR1 and CDR2 (germline): LNHDA, SQIVND (reference sequence). The CDR3 region has the DNA TGTGCCAGTAATGACAGAATTATTGCGAACACTGAAGCTTTCTTT. Translating gives CASNDRIIANTEAFF.

The genes are TRBV19 and TRBJ2-3, with 7 positions matching TRBD2. CDR1 LNHDA and CDR2 SQIVND come from the germline V gene (reference sequence). V was pared by 3 bases and J by 1 base, with 4 bases of the junction left unmatched. The CDR3 contains 15 residues. The CDR3 region is CASSIRAGGTDTQYF. The CDR3, as DNA: TGTGCCAGTAGTATCCGGGCGGGGGGCACAGATACGCAGTATTTT.

This rearrangement joins TRBV7-2 to TRBJ2-5, with 10 positions matching TRBD2. In germline, CDR1 is SGHTA, CDR2 FQGNSA. V was clipped by 1 base and J by 2 bases; unmatched bases: 10. This CDR3 contains 18 residues. This chain's CDR3 is CASSLVPRLAGRQETQYF. The CDR3 DNA is TGTGCCAGCAGCTTAGTTCCCCGACTAGCGGGCCGACAAGAGACCCAGTACTTC.

The chain combines TRBV11-2 with TRBJ2-7; D gene ambiguous. The germline V and J ends were trimmed by 5 bases and 7 bases, with 21 bases remaining between them. CDR1 is SGHAT, CDR2 FQNNGV, per germline. The CDR3 is 15 amino acids. CDR3 sequence: CASSDIPPPRLEQYF. The CDR3, as DNA: TGTGCCAGCAGCGATATCCCCCCCCCGCGACTTGAGCAGTACTTC.

The chain couples TRBV29-1 to TRBJ1-4; D uncertain. V lost 6 bases and J lost 7, with 9 bases in between. CDR1 and CDR2 from the germline V gene are SQVTM and ANQGSEA. The CDR3 length is 11 residues. The CDR3: CSVRRGEKLFF. The CDR3 DNA follows: TGCAGCGTCCGGCGGGGTGAAAAACTGTTTTTT.